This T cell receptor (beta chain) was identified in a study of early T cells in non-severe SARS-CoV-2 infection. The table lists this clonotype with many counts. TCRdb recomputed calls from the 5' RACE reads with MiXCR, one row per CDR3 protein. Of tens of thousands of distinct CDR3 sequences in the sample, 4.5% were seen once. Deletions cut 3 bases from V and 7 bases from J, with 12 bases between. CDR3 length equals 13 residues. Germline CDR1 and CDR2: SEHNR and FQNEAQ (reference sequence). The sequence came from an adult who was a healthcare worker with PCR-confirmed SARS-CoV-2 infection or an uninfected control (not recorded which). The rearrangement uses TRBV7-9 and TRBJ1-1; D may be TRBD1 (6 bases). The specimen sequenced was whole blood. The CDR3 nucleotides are TGTGCCAGCAGCTTTGGGGGGCAACTTGAAGCTTTCTTT. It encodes CASSFGGQLEAFF.